This TCR beta chain was captured in a study of post-analysis software for immune sequencing data. Whole-study results and caveats: Comparison of patients with controls showed roughly five TRBV segments more frequent in patients, TRBV5-6, TRBV5-1 and TRBV20-1 among them.

With regard to this clonotype: The antigen is unknown.

The TCR beta cDNA libraries carried unique molecular identifiers. TCRdb passed the PCR reads through MiXCR, listing each CDR3 protein once. The repertoire holds about 400,000 distinct CDR3 sequences, with approximately 33% as singletons. The ends were cut back, 5 bases at V and 3 bases at J, with 11 bases in the middle. The CDR3 loop spans 14 amino acids. Looked up from germline, CDR1 is MDHEN and CDR2 is SYDVKM. The sequencing sample was made of blood. The sequence derives from a girl aged 5-17 years with multiple sclerosis. J is TRBJ1-5 and V is TRBV28, with D possibly TRBD1 on 5 matching bases. CDR3 DNA sequence: TGTGCCAGCAGTCCTGGGGGAAACAATCAGCCCCAGCATTTT. Its translation: CASSPGGNNQPQHF.